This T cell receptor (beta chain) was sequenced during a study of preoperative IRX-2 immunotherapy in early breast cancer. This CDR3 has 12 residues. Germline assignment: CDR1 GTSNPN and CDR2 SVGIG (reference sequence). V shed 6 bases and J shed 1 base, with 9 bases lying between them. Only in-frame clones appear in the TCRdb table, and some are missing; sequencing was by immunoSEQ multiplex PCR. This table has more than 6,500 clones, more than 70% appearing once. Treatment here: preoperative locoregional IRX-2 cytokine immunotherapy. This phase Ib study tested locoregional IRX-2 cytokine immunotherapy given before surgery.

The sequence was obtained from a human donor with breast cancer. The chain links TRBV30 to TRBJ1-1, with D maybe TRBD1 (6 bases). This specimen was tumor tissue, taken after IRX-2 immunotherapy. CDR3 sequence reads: CACWGQNTEAFF. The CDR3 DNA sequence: TGTGCCTGTTGGGGGCAGAACACTGAAGCTTTCTTT.